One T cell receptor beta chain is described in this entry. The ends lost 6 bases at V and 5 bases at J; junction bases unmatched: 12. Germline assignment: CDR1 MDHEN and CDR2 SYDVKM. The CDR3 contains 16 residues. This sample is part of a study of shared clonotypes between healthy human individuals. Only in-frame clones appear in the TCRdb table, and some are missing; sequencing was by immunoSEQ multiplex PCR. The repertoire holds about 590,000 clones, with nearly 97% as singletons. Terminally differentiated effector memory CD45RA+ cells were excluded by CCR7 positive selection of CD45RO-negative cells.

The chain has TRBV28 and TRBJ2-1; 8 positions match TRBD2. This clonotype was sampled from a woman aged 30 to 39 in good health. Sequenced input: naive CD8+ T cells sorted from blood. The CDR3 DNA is TGTGCCAGCAGCTTGAAAAGCGGGAGCCACCACAATGAGCAGTTCTTC. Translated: CASSLKSGSHHNEQFF.